These T cell receptor beta chains were read from a single sample in a study of blood T cell repertoires in COVID-19. Method: immunoSEQ multiplex PCR; TCRdb's copy keeps in-frame clones and lacks some. The repertoire consists of about 210,000 clones, with around 87% occurring once and the leading ten covering about 7%. The sequencing input was PBMCs or T cells enriched from blood (not recorded which). These receptors originate from a young man in a cohort exposed to, infected with or recovered from COVID-19 (not recorded which). Each CDR3 is given with its conserved first and last residue. Fields, in order: D gene, J gene, V gene, clone size, CDR3 DNA, CDR3 protein. A D gene is named only where the DNA matches it firmly. The size entry is marked missing in some rows and otherwise reads once, few, many or a size class.

D gene: TRBD1; J gene: TRBJ1-6; V gene: TRBV6-4; clone size: -; CDR3 DNA: TGTGCCAGCAGCGCCCAGGGGGATAATTCACCCCTCCACTTT; CDR3 protein: CASSAQGDNSPLHF
D gene: TRBD1; J gene: TRBJ2-7; V gene: TRBV7-9; clone size: -; CDR3 DNA: TGTGCCAGCAGCTTAGTAACAGGGGCCCACGAGCAGTACTTC; CDR3 protein: CASSLVTGAHEQYF
D gene: TRBD1; J gene: TRBJ2-2; V gene: TRBV24-1; clone size: many; CDR3 DNA: TGTGCCACCAGTGATTGGGACAGAGCGAACACCGGGGAGCTGTTTTTT; CDR3 protein: CATSDWDRANTGELFF
D gene: TRBD2; J gene: TRBJ2-1; V gene: TRBV15; clone size: -; CDR3 DNA: TGTGCCACCAGAGGGACTAGCGGGAGGGGGTACAATGAGCAGTTCTTC; CDR3 protein: CATRGTSGRGYNEQFF
D gene: TRBD2; J gene: TRBJ2-7; V gene: TRBV5-6; clone size: -; CDR3 DNA: TGTGCCAGCAGCTGGAGCGGGGGCGAGCAGTACTTC; CDR3 protein: CASSWSGGEQYF
D gene: TRBD2; J gene: TRBJ2-5; V gene: TRBV5-5; clone size: -; CDR3 DNA: TGTGCCAGCAGCTTCCTAGCGGGAGGGCCAATGGGGCAAGAGACCCAGTACTTC; CDR3 protein: CASSFLAGGPMGQETQYF
D gene: TRBD1; J gene: TRBJ1-1; V gene: TRBV5-1; clone size: -; CDR3 DNA: TGCGCCAGCAGCTTGACGGGGGACAGGGAAGCTTTCTTT; CDR3 protein: CASSLTGDREAFF
D gene: -; J gene: TRBJ2-7; V gene: TRBV28; clone size: few; CDR3 DNA: TGTGCCAGCAGTTTCCCGACACGGGGATACGAGCAGTACTTC; CDR3 protein: CASSFPTRGYEQYF
D gene: -; J gene: TRBJ1-5; V gene: TRBV4-1; clone size: -; CDR3 DNA: TGCGCCAGCAGCCAAGGACAGACCCCTAATCAGCCCCAGCATTTT; CDR3 protein: CASSQGQTPNQPQHF
D gene: -; J gene: TRBJ2-5; V gene: TRBV7-9; clone size: -; CDR3 DNA: TGTGCCAGCAGCTTAGGGGTAGGGGTAAGGCAAGAGACCCAGTACTTC; CDR3 protein: CASSLGVGVRQETQYF
D gene: TRBD2; J gene: TRBJ2-1; V gene: TRBV19; clone size: -; CDR3 DNA: TGTGCCAGTAGTATCATTCCCCTAGCGGGAACTGCCTACAATGAGCAGTTCTTC; CDR3 protein: CASSIIPLAGTAYNEQFF
D gene: -; J gene: TRBJ1-3; V gene: TRBV7-3; clone size: -; CDR3 DNA: TGTGCCAGCAGCGGGGACTTTGGAAACACCATATATTTT; CDR3 protein: CASSGDFGNTIYF
D gene: -; J gene: TRBJ2-1; V gene: TRBV20-1; clone size: -; CDR3 DNA: TGCAGTGCGCGAGCGAATGAGCAGTTCTTC; CDR3 protein: CSARANEQFF
D gene: -; J gene: TRBJ1-2; V gene: TRBV5-5; clone size: -; CDR3 DNA: TGTGCCAGCAGCCCCTCGGGGGGATTCTATGGCTACACCTTC; CDR3 protein: CASSPSGGFYGYTF
D gene: -; J gene: TRBJ1-4; V gene: TRBV7-2; clone size: -; CDR3 DNA: TGTGCCAGCAGGTTCACAGGGACCGAAAAACTGTTTTTT; CDR3 protein: CASRFTGTEKLFF
D gene: TRBD2; J gene: TRBJ2-4; V gene: TRBV9; clone size: -; CDR3 DNA: TGTGCCAGCAGCGTGAGCGGGAGCGGGGTCTTAGCCAAAAACATTCAGTACTTC; CDR3 protein: CASSVSGSGVLAKNIQYF
D gene: -; J gene: TRBJ1-1; V gene: TRBV19; clone size: -; CDR3 DNA: TGTGCCAGTTGGGGGGGAAAGGGACACCAGAACACTGAAGCTTTCTTT; CDR3 protein: CASWGGKGHQNTEAFF
D gene: TRBD2; J gene: TRBJ2-7; V gene: TRBV28; clone size: -; CDR3 DNA: TGTGCCAGTATCAGTGGGGGACTAGCTCCTCAAGGTTCCGAGCAGTACTTC; CDR3 protein: CASISGGLAPQGSEQYF
D gene: -; J gene: TRBJ2-1; V gene: TRBV7-9; clone size: once; CDR3 DNA: TGTGCCAGCAGCTTAGCCGGAGGAAATGAGCAGTTCTTC; CDR3 protein: CASSLAGGNEQFF
D gene: TRBD1; J gene: TRBJ1-1; V gene: TRBV12-3/TRBV12-4; clone size: -; CDR3 DNA: TGTGCCAGCACGCGGACAGGGCGCACTGAAGCTTTCTTT; CDR3 protein: CASTRTGRTEAFF
D gene: -; J gene: TRBJ2-1; V gene: TRBV27; clone size: -; CDR3 DNA: TGTGCCAGCAGTCTAACGGACAACAATGAGCAGTTCTTC; CDR3 protein: CASSLTDNNEQFF
D gene: -; J gene: TRBJ2-7; V gene: TRBV7-2; clone size: -; CDR3 DNA: TGTGCCAGCAGCTTGGAGAGGGTCGGGAAGTACGAGCAGTACTTC; CDR3 protein: CASSLERVGKYEQYF
D gene: TRBD1; J gene: TRBJ2-2; V gene: TRBV5-1; clone size: -; CDR3 DNA: TGCGCCAGCAGCCTACACAAGCAGGACAGGGTCATCGCAAACACCGGGGAGCTGTTTTTT; CDR3 protein: CASSLHKQDRVIANTGELFF
D gene: -; J gene: TRBJ2-7; V gene: TRBV12-3/TRBV12-4; clone size: -; CDR3 DNA: TGTGCCAGCAGTTTGGGGGCCTCCTACGAGCAGTACTTC; CDR3 protein: CASSLGASYEQYF
D gene: -; J gene: TRBJ1-6; V gene: TRBV4-3; clone size: -; CDR3 DNA: TGCGCCAGCAGCCGAAATGGACAGAACCTTCATTCACCCCTCCACTTT; CDR3 protein: CASSRNGQNLHSPLHF
D gene: -; J gene: TRBJ1-1; V gene: TRBV5-1; clone size: once; CDR3 DNA: TGCGCCAGCAGCTTGGGGGACTCAATGAACACTGAAGCTTTCTTT; CDR3 protein: CASSLGDSMNTEAFF
D gene: -; J gene: TRBJ2-3; V gene: TRBV6-5; clone size: once; CDR3 DNA: TGTGCCAGCAGTCCGGTGGATACGCAGTATTTT; CDR3 protein: CASSPVDTQYF
D gene: -; J gene: TRBJ1-6; V gene: TRBV11-2; clone size: -; CDR3 DNA: TGTGCCAGCAGCTTAGGGGCAGGGGAAGGGTCACCCCTCCACTTT; CDR3 protein: CASSLGAGEGSPLHF
D gene: TRBD1; J gene: TRBJ2-7; V gene: TRBV27; clone size: -; CDR3 DNA: TGTGCCAGCAGACCCGGGACAGACCTTAGCAGCTCCTACGAGCAGTACTTC; CDR3 protein: CASRPGTDLSSSYEQYF
D gene: TRBD1; J gene: TRBJ2-1; V gene: TRBV5-5; clone size: -; CDR3 DNA: TGTGCCAGCACCCCCGAGACAGGGTTTTATGAGCAGTTCTTC; CDR3 protein: CASTPETGFYEQFF
D gene: -; J gene: TRBJ2-5; V gene: TRBV7-9; clone size: -; CDR3 DNA: TGTGCCAGCAGCTCTCGAGAGACCCAGTACTTC; CDR3 protein: CASSSRETQYF
D gene: -; J gene: TRBJ2-7; V gene: TRBV5-1; clone size: -; CDR3 DNA: TGCGCCAGCAGCTCCGGGATGGGCGCCTACGAGCAGTACTTC; CDR3 protein: CASSSGMGAYEQYF
D gene: TRBD2; J gene: TRBJ2-3; V gene: TRBV6-2/TRBV6-3; clone size: -; CDR3 DNA: TGTGCCAGCAGTTCGGGGACTAGCGGGATTGATACGCAGTATTTT; CDR3 protein: CASSSGTSGIDTQYF
D gene: TRBD1; J gene: TRBJ1-1; V gene: TRBV7-9; clone size: -; CDR3 DNA: TGTGCCAGCAGCCTCGCCGGACAGGCAGAAGCTTTCTTT; CDR3 protein: CASSLAGQAEAFF
D gene: TRBD1; J gene: TRBJ2-2; V gene: TRBV27; clone size: -; CDR3 DNA: TGTGCCAGCATTTCTTCGACAGGGATCTACCCCCGAAAGATTAACACCGGGGAGCTGTTTTTT; CDR3 protein: CASISSTGIYPRKINTGELFF
D gene: -; J gene: TRBJ2-5; V gene: TRBV6-5; clone size: -; CDR3 DNA: TGTGCCAGCACTTTAGAGACCCAGTACTTC; CDR3 protein: CASTLETQYF
D gene: TRBD1; J gene: TRBJ2-7; V gene: TRBV28; clone size: -; CDR3 DNA: TGTGCCAGCAGCCCACAGGGGGCGGTCTACGAGCAGTACTTC; CDR3 protein: CASSPQGAVYEQYF
D gene: TRBD2; J gene: TRBJ2-6; V gene: TRBV7-3; clone size: -; CDR3 DNA: TGTGCCAGCAGCCCTAGCGGGAGGGCCGCTGGGGCCAACGTCCTGACTTTC; CDR3 protein: CASSPSGRAAGANVLTF
D gene: -; J gene: TRBJ1-1; V gene: TRBV28; clone size: -; CDR3 DNA: TGTGCCAGCAGTACCGAAGGGGGGAACACTGAAGCTTTCTTT; CDR3 protein: CASSTEGGNTEAFF
D gene: TRBD2; J gene: TRBJ2-1; V gene: TRBV29-1; clone size: -; CDR3 DNA: TGCAGCGGGGGGACTAGCGGGAGCGATGAGCAGTTCTTC; CDR3 protein: CSGGTSGSDEQFF
D gene: TRBD1; J gene: TRBJ1-5; V gene: TRBV7-8; clone size: -; CDR3 DNA: TGTGCCAGCAGCTTGGGACAGTTTTCAAATCAGCCCCAGCATTTT; CDR3 protein: CASSLGQFSNQPQHF
D gene: -; J gene: TRBJ1-6; V gene: TRBV7-2; clone size: once; CDR3 DNA: TGTGCCAGCAGCTTAGCCCACACCATGTCGGGGGGCTGGTCACCCCTCCACTTT; CDR3 protein: CASSLAHTMSGGWSPLHF
D gene: TRBD2; J gene: TRBJ2-2; V gene: TRBV4-2; clone size: -; CDR3 DNA: TGTGCCAGCAGCCAAGTAGCGGGAGGAGGCTCCGGGGAGCTGTTTTTT; CDR3 protein: CASSQVAGGGSGELFF
D gene: -; J gene: TRBJ2-2; V gene: TRBV11-2; clone size: -; CDR3 DNA: TGTGCCAGCAGCTTGCGGAACACCGGGGAGCTGTTTTTT; CDR3 protein: CASSLRNTGELFF
D gene: -; J gene: TRBJ1-6; V gene: TRBV9; clone size: -; CDR3 DNA: TGTGCCAGCAGCGTATTATATTCGGATTCACCCCTCCACTTT; CDR3 protein: CASSVLYSDSPLHF
D gene: -; J gene: TRBJ1-5; V gene: TRBV28; clone size: -; CDR3 DNA: TGTGCCAGCAGTAAAACCAGAAACAACCAGCCCCAGCATTTT; CDR3 protein: CASSKTRNNQPQHF
D gene: TRBD1; J gene: TRBJ1-4; V gene: TRBV19; clone size: once; CDR3 DNA: TGTGCCAGTAGGAGGACAGGGCTTGGTTTCGCAACTAATGAAAAACTGTTTTTT; CDR3 protein: CASRRTGLGFATNEKLFF
D gene: -; J gene: TRBJ1-2; V gene: TRBV5-8; clone size: -; CDR3 DNA: TGTGCCAGCAGCTTGAGCCGGGAGGTGGTGAACTATGGCTACACCTTC; CDR3 protein: CASSLSREVVNYGYTF
D gene: TRBD1; J gene: TRBJ2-2; V gene: TRBV19; clone size: -; CDR3 DNA: TGTGCCAGTAGTATGGGACAGTCGTGGACCGGGGAGCTGTTTTTT; CDR3 protein: CASSMGQSWTGELFF
D gene: -; J gene: TRBJ1-2; V gene: TRBV4-2; clone size: -; CDR3 DNA: TGTGCCAGCAGCCAAGACAGGGGAGGGTACTATGGCTACACCTTC; CDR3 protein: CASSQDRGGYYGYTF
D gene: -; J gene: TRBJ2-5; V gene: TRBV5-1; clone size: -; CDR3 DNA: TGCGCCAGCAGCTTGGGACCCCAGGGGGGTCAAGAGACCCAGTACTTC; CDR3 protein: CASSLGPQGGQETQYF
D gene: TRBD1; J gene: TRBJ1-1; V gene: TRBV16; clone size: -; CDR3 DNA: TGTGCCAGCAGCCCCATAGAACAGGGGGACACTGAAGCTTTCTTT; CDR3 protein: CASSPIEQGDTEAFF
D gene: TRBD1; J gene: TRBJ1-1; V gene: TRBV28; clone size: -; CDR3 DNA: TGTGCCAGCAGTTCCACCGGGACAGGAGCTTTCTTT; CDR3 protein: CASSSTGTGAFF
D gene: -; J gene: TRBJ2-1; V gene: TRBV7-3; clone size: -; CDR3 DNA: TGTGCCAGCAGCTTAATGGGGGGAATCTCCTACAATGAGCAGTTCTTC; CDR3 protein: CASSLMGGISYNEQFF
D gene: -; J gene: TRBJ2-2; V gene: TRBV19; clone size: -; CDR3 DNA: TGTGCCAGTAGTCCCCCCGGACAGATAACCGGGGAGCTGTTTTTT; CDR3 protein: CASSPPGQITGELFF